What follows are 5 T cell receptor beta chains derived from one specimen sequenced in a study of blood T cell repertoires in COVID-19. TCRdb's table, derived via immunoSEQ multiplex PCR, lists solely in-frame clones and lacks some. The sample has almost 500,000 clones; about nine tenths are singletons. The sample taken for sequencing was PBMCs or T cells enriched from blood (not recorded which). All receptors derive from a woman aged 55-70 years who had recovered from COVID-19.

The rearrangement joins TRBV5-8 to TRBJ1-5; D uncertain. Trimming stripped 0 bases from V and 1 base from J, with 8 bases between. Germline CDR1 and CDR2: SGHTS and YDEGEE. CDR3 length: 15 residues. CDR3: CASSLATGSNQPQHF. The DNA of the CDR3 is TGTGCCAGCAGCTTGGCGACGGGGAGCAATCAGCCCCAGCATTTT.

The V and J genes are TRBV7-6 and TRBJ2-3; 12 positions match TRBD2. The CDR3 sequence is 18 residues long. After removal of 0 bases from V and 0 bases from J, the junction contained 4 bases not matched to a gene. Germline V gene sequence: CDR1 SGHVS, CDR2 FNYEAQ. The CDR3 DNA follows: TGTGCCAGCAGCTTAGCTGTTCTAGCGGGGGGGAGCACAGATACGCAGTATTTT. Translating it yields CASSLAVLAGGSTDTQYF.

This chain connects TRBV30 to TRBJ2-3; 7 bases align to TRBD2. Germline assignment: CDR1 GTSNPN and CDR2 SVGIG (reference sequence). The CDR3 has 16 amino acids. The J segment lost 1 base and the V segment lost 0 bases, leaving 7 bases of the junction unmatched. The CDR3 DNA is TGTGCCTGGAGTGTCCCAAGGCTAGCGGGCACAGATACGCAGTATTTT. Translation: CAWSVPRLAGTDTQYF.

This rearrangement joins TRBV6-1 to TRBJ2-4, with D possibly TRBD1 on 5 matching bases. Looked up from germline, CDR1 is MNHNS and CDR2 is SASEGT. V lost 1 base and J lost 0, with 10 bases in between. This CDR3 comprises 16 residues. The CDR3 loop reads CASSEEGYLAKNIQYF. For the CDR3, the DNA is TGTGCCAGCAGTGAAGAGGGGTACCTAGCCAAAAACATTCAGTACTTC.

This rearrangement joins TRBV11-2 to TRBJ1-6; TRBD1 matches at 9 bases. Trimming cost V 6 bases and J 1 base; bases outside gene matches: 4. Per the germline V gene, CDR1 is SGHAT and CDR2 is FQNNGV. The CDR3 runs to 16 residues. The CDR3 bases are TGTGCCAGCAGAGGGACAGGGAGGTCCTATAATTCACCCCTCCACTTT. This gives the protein CASRGTGRSYNSPLHF.